Below, 6 T cell receptor beta chains from the same sample are listed, as sequenced in a study of T cell responses to AZD1222 COVID-19 vaccine. Repertoires were generated with immunoSEQ multiplex PCR, while TCRdb's copy carries only in-frame clones and drops some. Of 120,000 or so clones in the sample, about 90% were seen once. The sequencing here drew on peripheral blood, taken on day 0 of AZD1222 vaccination. The receptors here all came from an adult in good health.

This clone has just one count. The CDR3 DNA reads TGTGCCAGTAGTATTTTTATATTGGATACAGGGAAGGATCCCACTGAAGCTTTCTTT. Its protein product is CASSIFILDTGKDPTEAFF. V gene TRBV19 combines with J gene TRBJ1-1, with D tentatively TRBD1 (6 bases). The CDR3 covers 19 residues. Deletions cut 3 bases from V and 4 bases from J, with 27 bases between. Germline values: CDR1 LNHDA, CDR2 SQIVND (reference sequence). The full variable domain, completed using reference TRBV19 and TRBJ1-1, is DGGITQSPKYLFRKEGQNVTLSCEQNLNHDAMYWYRQDPGQGLRLIYYSQIVNDFQKGDIAEGYSVSREKKESFPLTVTSAQKNPTAFYLCASSIFILDTGKDPTEAFFGQGTRLTVV.

The chain uses TRBV30 and TRBJ1-5; TRBD1 might be the D (5 bases). The ends were cut back, 2 bases at V and 6 bases at J, with 14 bases in the middle. The CDR3 runs to 14 residues. Germline CDR1 and CDR2: GTSNPN and SVGIG (reference sequence). Written as DNA, the CDR3 is TGTGCCTGGAGTATAACGACAGTCCGTCAGCCCCAGCATTTT. It yields the protein CAWSITTVRQPQHF. The variable domain in full, completed from reference TRBV30 and TRBJ1-5, reads SQTIHQWPATLVQPVGSPLSLECTVEGTSNPNLYWYRQAAGRGLQLLFYSVGIGQISSEVPQNLSASRPQDRQFILSSKKLLLSDSGFYLCAWSITTVRQPQHFGDGTRLSIL.

J is TRBJ2-2 and V is TRBV14; unclear D gene. The CDR3 is 13 amino acids. Germline values: CDR1 SGHDN, CDR2 FVKESK. V was clipped by 3 bases and J by 6 bases, with 8 bases between them. The CDR3 DNA follows: TGTGCCAGCAGCCAGAGCCGGGCCGGGGAGCTGTTTTTT. Protein product: CASSQSRAGELFF.

The rearrangement links TRBV7-9 to TRBJ2-2; the D gene is possibly TRBD2 (5 bases). Per germline, CDR1 SEHNR and CDR2 FQNEAQ (reference sequence). The CDR3 extends over 15 amino acids. V was shortened by 6 bases and J by 3 bases, with 14 bases between the two germline ends. Written as DNA, the CDR3 is TGTGCCAGCAGACAAATGGACTCCTACACCGGGGAGCTGTTTTTT. Its translation: CASRQMDSYTGELFF.

The chain has TRBV27 and TRBJ2-2; D might be TRBD1 or TRBD2, each matching 5 bases. The CDR3 spans 15 residues. Trimming left V 2 bases short and J 7 bases short, with 14 bases between. Germline CDR1 MNHEY, CDR2 SMNVEV (reference sequence). This CDR3 reads CASSLGGRAVGELFF. DNA of the CDR3: TGTGCCAGCAGTTTAGGAGGCAGGGCGGTCGGGGAGCTGTTTTTT.

The chain is built from TRBV2 and TRBJ2-7; D not resolved. Deletions cut 8 bases from V and 9 bases from J, with 20 bases between. The CDR3 length is 13 residues. Germline loops: CDR1 SNHLY, CDR2 FYNNEI. The CDR3 coding sequence is TGTGCCAGCGACGTGGCGGCTCAGTTACGGCAGTACTTC. Protein product: CASDVAAQLRQYF.